The 10 T cell receptor beta chains below all came from one sample that was sequenced in a study of beta chain features in type 1 diabetes. The sequenced template was cDNA made from the entire isolated RNA. Data came from immunoSEQ multiplex PCR; TCRdb stores just in-frame clones and leaves some out. The sample has 160,000 or so clones; roughly 9.1% are singletons. Sequencing input: central memory CD4+ T cells from blood. These receptors were collected from a young woman in good health.

CDR3 sequence reads: CASSSDNASPLHF. The CDR3 DNA sequence: TGCGCCAGCAGCTCGGACAATGCTTCACCCCTCCACTTT. The chain carries TRBV5-1 and TRBJ1-6, with D possibly being TRBD1 (5 bases). Trimming removed 3 bases from V and 9 bases from J, with 10 bases in between. This CDR3 contains 13 residues. The germline gives CDR1 SGHRS, CDR2 YFSETQ.

Only a few counts were recorded for this clone. The V and J genes are TRBV11-2 and TRBJ2-1, with a possible D match to TRBD2 (5 bases). This CDR3 is built from 13 residues. V gave up 5 bases and J gave up 9 bases, with 14 bases separating them. Germline V CDR1 and CDR2: SGHAT, FQNNGV. CDR3 region: CASSDVTGSEQFF. The CDR3 nucleotides are TGTGCCAGCAGCGACGTTACGGGGAGTGAGCAGTTCTTC.

The rearrangement links TRBV11-2 to TRBJ2-3; D is ambiguous. V was trimmed by 4 bases and J by 5 bases, leaving 13 bases between them. The germline V gene encodes CDR1 SGHAT and CDR2 FQNNGV. This CDR3 spans 14 amino acids. In DNA form, the CDR3 reads TGTGCCAGCAGCTATGGCGGTTTGGGAGATACGCAGTATTTT. It is translated as CASSYGGLGDTQYF.

This rearrangement joins TRBV5-1 to TRBJ2-7, with 7 bases fitting TRBD2. The CDR3 contains 13 residues. The germline gives CDR1 SGHRS, CDR2 YFSETQ. V lost 2 bases and J lost 7; bases outside the gene matches: 6. The CDR3 DNA reads TGCGCCAGCAGCTTATGGGAGGGCGTAGAGCAGTACTTC. Its translation: CASSLWEGVEQYF.

This clone was seen a few times. This chain joins TRBV29-1 and TRBJ2-2, with 7 positions matching TRBD2. V gave up 8 bases and J gave up 0 bases; unmatched junction bases: 6. Germline V gene sequence: CDR1 SQVTM, CDR2 ANQGSEA. This CDR3 spans 14 amino acids. CDR3 coding DNA: TGCAGCATAAGGGACTACACGAACACCGGGGAGCTGTTTTTT. Protein product: CSIRDYTNTGELFF.

The chain links TRBV7-9 to TRBJ2-4; 7 positions agree with TRBD2. The V and J ends lost 1 base and 9 bases, in that order; junction bases with no gene match: 12. The CDR3 totals 16 residues. Germline CDR1 SEHNR, CDR2 FQNEAQ (reference sequence). CDR3 loop: CASSLEGRGLTSIQYF. DNA of the CDR3: TGTGCCAGCAGCTTAGAGGGTAGGGGACTAACCAGCATTCAGTACTTC.

This clone was observed a handful of times. The CDR3 sequence: CASSVAGPSGNTIYF. The CDR3 coding sequence is TGTGCCAGCAGCGTAGCTGGCCCCAGTGGAAACACCATATATTTT. The V call is TRBV9, the J call TRBJ1-3; D remains unclear. V was cut by 0 bases and J by 3 bases, with 10 bases left in between. The CDR3 consists of 15 residues. The V gene's germline CDR1 is SGDLS and CDR2 YYNGEE.

This chain links TRBV30 with TRBJ1-2; D possibly corresponds to TRBD1 (5 bases). Trimming shortened V by 5 bases and J by 8 bases, and 18 bases separated the two germline ends. Germline V lookup: CDR1 GTSNPN, CDR2 SVGIG (reference sequence). This CDR3 has 13 amino acids. Written as DNA, the CDR3 is TGTGCCTGGGGGGACGGCCTCGCGGGGGGCTACACCTTC. This encodes CAWGDGLAGGYTF.

This clone was counted only a few times. The CDR3 protein is CASSPRESYEQYF. The CDR3 DNA reads as TGTGCCAGCTCACCGCGGGAATCCTACGAGCAGTACTTC. The V call is TRBV18, the J call TRBJ2-7, with D perhaps matching TRBD2 (6 bases). Germline V gene data show CDR1 as KGHSH and CDR2 as LQKENI. The CDR3 runs 13 residues. The germline V and J ends were trimmed by 3 bases and 1 base, with 7 bases remaining between them.

This clone turned up a few times. This chain connects TRBV5-1 to TRBJ2-1; no definite D call. V was clipped by 1 base and J by 5 bases, with 7 bases between them. The CDR3 sequence is 13 residues long. Germline V gives CDR1 SGHRS, CDR2 YFSETQ. DNA of the CDR3: TGCGCCAGCAGCTTGAACGAGGACAATGAGCAGTTCTTC. Amino acid sequence: CASSLNEDNEQFF.